Shown below are 25 T cell receptor beta chains from a single sample sequenced in a study of OX40 agonist ivuxolimab in advanced cancers. The method behind the library was the immunoSEQ multiplex PCR assay. TCRdb retrieved this table from immuneACCESS and kept in-frame rearrangements only. Not all clones are present; in checked studies, unresolved V genes account for under half, and no reason is known for the remainder. The sample contains about 19,000 clones, approximately 83% of them found a single time. The ten largest clones add up to roughly 55% of the sample. The source was CD4+ or CD8+ T cells sorted from blood, collected in a trial of the OX40 agonist ivuxolimab. The receptors shown here come from an adult with an advanced solid tumor such as melanoma, head and neck, liver or kidney cancer.

The V call is TRBV7-9, the J call TRBJ2-2; 7 bases are a match to TRBD2. The germline V gene encodes CDR1 SEHNR and CDR2 FQNEAQ (reference sequence). V lost 5 bases and J lost 8; bases outside the gene matches: 14. This CDR3 comprises 16 residues. The CDR3 DNA sequence: TGTGCCAGCAGCCTAGTTACTAGCGCCCGAACGGGGGAGCTGTTTTTT. Encoded protein: CASSLVTSARTGELFF.

V gene TRBV6-1 combines with J gene TRBJ2-7, with D uncertain. Germline V gene data show CDR1 as MNHNS and CDR2 as SASEGT. The CDR3 has 12 amino acids. V lost 3 bases and J 2 bases, leaving 5 bases between the germline ends. DNA for the CDR3: TGTGCCAGCAGTGACCCCCCCTACGAGCAGTACTTC. This codes for CASSDPPYEQYF.

This sequence joins TRBV28 and TRBJ2-7; TRBD1 matches 8 bases. From germline, CDR1 is MDHEN and CDR2 SYDVKM. This CDR3 region has 15 residues. V lost 6 bases, J lost 6 bases, and 13 bases stayed unmatched. CDR3 protein: CASSTPDRVECEQYF. The CDR3 DNA reads as TGTGCCAGCAGCACACCGGACAGGGTAGAGTGCGAGCAGTACTTC.

V is TRBV19 and J is TRBJ1-1; 10 positions agree with TRBD1. V shed 0 bases, J shed 4 bases, and the junction held 5 bases outside the gene matches. The CDR3 has 16 amino acids. Germline CDR1 reads LNHDA; CDR2 reads SQIVND (reference sequence). Written as DNA, the CDR3 is TGTGCCAGTAGTATAGACTTGGGGACAGGGGCCACTGAAGCTTTCTTT. This encodes CASSIDLGTGATEAFF.

The chain recombines TRBV9 with TRBJ1-2; 7 nucleotides line up with TRBD1. The J segment lost 0 bases and the V segment lost 4 bases, leaving 9 bases of the junction unmatched. Per the germline V gene, CDR1 is SGDLS and CDR2 is YYNGEE. The CDR3 spans 16 residues. DNA for the CDR3: TGTGCCAGCAGCCCCAGGGGGACAGCCACTAACTATGGCTACACCTTC. This encodes CASSPRGTATNYGYTF.

This chain connects TRBV5-6 to TRBJ1-4; unclear D gene. Germline loops: CDR1 SGHDT, CDR2 YYEEEE. This CDR3 region has 13 residues. V gave up 0 bases and J gave up 10 bases, with 10 bases separating them. CDR3 DNA: TGTGCCAGCAGCTTGGAGGTCAACGGAAAACTGTTTTTT. It translates to CASSLEVNGKLFF.

Of note for this clone: An end of the junction differs from the germline gene, which may be a read error. The V and J genes are TRBV18 and TRBJ2-6, with D perhaps TRBD1 (6 bases). The CDR3 is made up of 15 amino acids. CDR1 and CDR2 from the germline V gene are KGHSH and LQKENI. CDR3 amino acids: CASSPQGYGANVLTF. DNA of the CDR3: TGTGCCAGCTCGCCACAGGGTTATGGGGCCAACGTCCTGACTTTC.

The chain uses TRBV30 and TRBJ1-1; 8 nucleotides match TRBD1. The germline gives CDR1 GTSNPN, CDR2 SVGIG (reference sequence). V was pared by 2 bases and J by 1 base, with 9 bases of the junction left unmatched. This CDR3 spans 16 amino acids. CDR3 bases: TGTGCCTGGAGTCCGCCCTTCGGACAGGGGAACACTGAAGCTTTCTTT. This gives the protein CAWSPPFGQGNTEAFF.

The chain joins TRBV5-4 to TRBJ2-2, with unresolved D. Germline V CDR1 and CDR2: SGHNT, YYREEE (reference sequence). V was pared by 4 bases and J by 6 bases, with 16 bases between. CDR3 length: 15 residues. The CDR3 loop reads CASSRPLDAAGELFF. The CDR3 DNA reads TGTGCCAGCAGCCGACCCTTAGATGCCGCCGGGGAGCTGTTTTTT.

This clone was detected only a few times. The chain joins TRBV9 to TRBJ1-2; the match to TRBD1 covers 8 bases. This CDR3 has 15 residues. Trimming removed 2 bases from V and 6 bases from J; junction bases left unmatched: 9. Germline V gene lookup returns CDR1 SGDLS and CDR2 YYNGEE. CDR3 in DNA: TGTGCCAGCAGCGTCCCAGGGGGCGCGAGTGATGGCTACACCTTC. Protein product: CASSVPGGASDGYTF. Full variable domain (remainder filled in from reference TRBV9 and TRBJ1-2): DSGVTQTPKHLITATGQRVTLRCSPRSGDLSVYWYQQSLDQGLQFLIQYYNGEERAKGNILERFSAQQFPDLHSELNLSSLELGDSALYFCASSVPGGASDGYTFGSGTRLTVV.

The genes are TRBV7-8 and TRBJ2-2; 15 bases line up with TRBD2. The V gene end was trimmed by 1 base and the J gene end by 6 bases; junction bases not matched to a gene: 0. The CDR3 extends over 16 amino acids. CDR1 SGHVS and CDR2 FQNEAQ come from the germline V gene. The CDR3: CASSLGTSGGAGELFF. In nucleotides, the CDR3 is TGTGCCAGCAGCTTAGGGACTAGCGGGGGGGCCGGGGAGCTGTTTTTT.

The chain joins TRBV7-9 to TRBJ2-7; D not certain. Germline lookup yields CDR1 SEHNR and CDR2 FQNEAQ (reference sequence). The CDR3 consists of 16 residues. V was cut by 5 bases and J by 4 bases, with 21 bases left in between. DNA of the CDR3: TGTGCCAGCAGCATATCAACGAGACACCGCGATTACGAGCAGTACTTC. It is translated as CASSISTRHRDYEQYF.

The chain recombines TRBV27 with TRBJ1-5, with 7 bases aligning to TRBD1. J lost 4 bases, V lost 3 bases, and 3 bases had no gene match. The CDR3 sequence is 14 residues long. CDR1 MNHEY and CDR2 SMNVEV come from the germline V gene (reference sequence). The CDR3 loop is CASSFDRANQPQHF. CDR3 DNA: TGTGCCAGCAGTTTCGACAGGGCGAATCAGCCCCAGCATTTT.

This chain uses TRBV5-4 with TRBJ1-1; D is perhaps TRBD1 (5 bases). The CDR3 sequence is 15 residues long. V lost 0 bases and J 4 bases, leaving 13 bases between the germline ends. Germline assignment: CDR1 SGHNT and CDR2 YYREEE (reference sequence). CDR3 nucleotides: TGTGCCAGCAGCTTGGGGGGCCCGGAACGCACTGAAGCTTTCTTT. Protein sequence: CASSLGGPERTEAFF.

V usage is TRBV6-1 and J usage is TRBJ2-7; no firm D call. Trimming cost V 0 bases and J 3 bases, with 12 bases left between them. Germline CDR1 and CDR2: MNHNS and SASEGT. The CDR3 consists of 15 residues. The CDR3 reads CASSEADGVHYEQYF. CDR3 DNA sequence: TGTGCCAGCAGTGAAGCGGACGGAGTCCACTACGAGCAGTACTTC.

This chain connects TRBV2 to TRBJ2-7; maybe TRBD2 (6 bases). The germline V gene encodes CDR1 SNHLY and CDR2 FYNNEI. Trimming took off 2 bases at V and 2 bases at J, with 10 bases between the two ends. This CDR3 comprises 14 residues. CDR3 bases: TGTGCCAGCAGTGAATTGGGGGGAACCTACGAGCAGTACTTC. Protein product: CASSELGGTYEQYF.

This clone was counted a single time. This chain's CDR3 is CASTGLADYGYTF. CDR3 bases: TGTGCCAGCACGGGACTCGCGGACTATGGCTACACCTTC. This chain links TRBV6-6 with TRBJ1-2, with D perhaps TRBD1 (5 bases). The V end was cut by 7 bases, the J end by 3 bases, with 12 bases between. The CDR3 contains 13 residues. Germline V gene lookup returns CDR1 MNHNY and CDR2 SVGAGI (reference sequence).

The V and J genes are TRBV9 and TRBJ1-2; TRBD1 matches at 10 bases. In germline, CDR1 is SGDLS, CDR2 YYNGEE. This CDR3 contains 16 residues. Trimming took 3 bases from V and 7 from J; bases not matched to a gene: 12. In nucleotides, the CDR3 is TGTGCCAGCAGCGCCCCCGGGACAGGGGAAGAGGGTGGCTACACCTTC. Translating it yields CASSAPGTGEEGGYTF.

The chain links TRBV7-3 to TRBJ2-1, with D perhaps being TRBD1 or TRBD2 (5 bases each). The CDR3 runs 16 residues. V gave up 3 bases and J gave up 5 bases, with 17 bases separating them. The germline CDR1 and CDR2 sequences are SGHTA and FQGTGA. The CDR3: CASSLGPGTRNNEQFF. The CDR3 DNA reads TGTGCCAGCAGCTTGGGACCCGGGACGAGGAACAATGAGCAGTTCTTC.

This clone was counted a few times. The V and J genes are TRBV5-1 and TRBJ1-2; the match to TRBD1 covers 8 bases. The CDR3 loop spans 17 amino acids. Germline V gene data show CDR1 as SGHRS and CDR2 as YFSETQ. After removal of 0 bases from V and 1 base from J, the junction contained 8 bases not matched to a gene. The chain's CDR3 is CASSLEAGGAINYGYTF. For the CDR3, the DNA is TGCGCCAGCAGCTTGGAGGCAGGGGGCGCCATTAACTATGGCTACACCTTC. Based on the CDR3 plus reference TRBV5-1 and TRBJ1-2, the full variable domain is KAGVTQTPRYLIKTRGQQVTLSCSPISGHRSVSWYQQTPGQGLQFLFEYFSETQRNKGNFPGRFSGRQFSNSRSEMNVSTLELGDSALYLCASSLEAGGAINYGYTFGSGTRLTVV.

The gene calls are TRBV6-1 and TRBJ2-7, with unresolved D. The V end was cut by 5 bases, the J end by 0 bases, with 11 bases between. Germline V gives CDR1 MNHNS, CDR2 SASEGT. The CDR3 contains 14 residues. The CDR3: CASSNGPLSYEQYF. CDR3 nucleotides: TGTGCCAGCAGTAACGGGCCCCTCTCCTACGAGCAGTACTTC.

V and J are TRBV29-1 and TRBJ2-1; D remains unclear. CDR1 SQVTM and CDR2 ANQGSEA come from the germline V gene. The CDR3 loop spans 11 amino acids. The V gene lost 2 bases and the J gene lost 15 bases, with 14 bases spanning the gap. The CDR3 region is CSVETVFQGFF. The CDR3 coding sequence is TGCAGCGTTGAAACAGTGTTCCAAGGGTTCTTC.

The chain joins TRBV7-9 to TRBJ2-7; D may be TRBD1 (6 bases). CDR1 SEHNR and CDR2 FQNEAQ come from the germline V gene (reference sequence). CDR3 length: 14 residues. Trimming removed 1 base at V and 5 bases at J, with 12 bases between. The CDR3 sequence: CASSLGGRDNEQYF. The CDR3 DNA follows: TGTGCCAGCAGCTTAGGTGGAAGGGACAACGAGCAGTACTTC. Full variable domain (rest looked up from reference TRBV7-9 and TRBJ2-7): DTGVSQNPRHKITKRGQNVTFRCDPISEHNRLYWYRQTLGQGPEFLTYFQNEAQLEKSRLLSDRFSAERPKGSFSTLEIQRTEQGDSAMYLCASSLGGRDNEQYFGPGTRLTVT.

The V and J genes are TRBV19 and TRBJ2-7; the match to TRBD1 covers 10 bases. The CDR3 covers 14 residues. From germline, CDR1 is LNHDA and CDR2 SQIVND (reference sequence). The junction had 5 bases not matched to a gene; V was cut back by 5 bases and J by 4 bases. CDR3 protein: CASSSGTGVYEQYF. The DNA for the CDR3 is TGTGCCAGTAGTTCCGGGACAGGGGTATACGAGCAGTACTTC.

The chain has TRBV5-1 and TRBJ2-7, with D perhaps assigned TRBD1 or TRBD2 (5 bases each). CDR3 length: 16 residues. Germline CDR1 and CDR2: SGHRS and YFSETQ. V lost 4 bases to trimming and J lost 6 bases, with 23 bases between them. The CDR3 DNA sequence: TGCGCCAGCAGCAGTACCCGGGACCCACTACTGGGCGAGCAGTACTTC. Encoded protein: CASSSTRDPLLGEQYF.